Given below is one T cell receptor beta chain in context. The target antigen is unknown. The data belong to a study of T cell repertoires in aging, cancer and after chemotherapy. Study-wide background: Donors were grouped into six age bands spanning 30 or younger through 70 or older. Study outcomes and limitations: Untreated cancer patients had significantly lower blood TCR diversity than age-matched healthy donors. Rebound thymic output was suggested by rising median generation probability during chemotherapy in each cancer cohort. Hematological cancer patients had lymphoid organ infiltration that may impair thymic emigration or T cell expansion.

Amplification of TCR beta used genomic DNA extracted from peripheral blood. The germline V gene has CDR1 DFQATT and CDR2 SNEGSKA (reference sequence). The trim removed 6 bases at V and 3 bases at J, leaving 22 bases unmatched. This CDR3 comprises 20 residues. A mixed TRB-A/B primer pool amplified rearranged TRB by multiplex touch-down PCR. One entry per CDR3 protein results from TCRdb running MiXCR on the multiplex PCR reads. The top ten clones hold less than 3.5% of a sample with about 8,600 distinct CDR3 sequences, around 25% of them seen once. Sequencing was carried out using blood. The origin of this receptor is a human donor with a blood cancer. The rearrangement links TRBV20-1 to TRBJ2-5, with 13 bases identical to TRBD2. The CDR3 loop reads CSARRGGRGLAGAGKETQYF. The CDR3 bases are TGCAGTGCGCGGAGGGGGGGTCGAGGACTAGCGGGAGCGGGTAAAGAGACCCAGTACTTC.